The 12 T cell receptor beta chains below come from one sample, sequenced in a study of blood T cell repertoires in COVID-19. The data were produced by immunoSEQ multiplex PCR, yet TCRdb's version contains in-frame clones alone and is incomplete. Of 250,000 to 300,000 clones in the sample, approximately 88% are singletons; the top ten hold 0.94%. Sequencing was performed on peripheral blood. These receptor sequences come from a woman aged 40 to 50 who had recovered from COVID-19.

This rearrangement joins TRBV19 to TRBJ2-5; D ambiguous. V shed 0 bases and J shed 5 bases, with 13 bases lying between them. This CDR3 spans 15 amino acids. CDR1 is LNHDA, CDR2 SQIVND, per germline (reference sequence). In nucleotides, the CDR3 is TGTGCCAGTAGTATAGATGTCTCAAGAGCGGAGACCCAGTACTTC. As protein: CASSIDVSRAETQYF.

The gene calls are TRBV7-2 and TRBJ2-1, with 9 positions matching TRBD2. After removal of 5 bases from V and 13 bases from J, the junction contained 6 bases not matched to a gene. Germline V gene lookup returns CDR1 SGHTA and CDR2 FQGNSA. There are 12 residues in the CDR3. The CDR3 region has the DNA TGTGCCAGCAGCGTGAGCGGGAGGTACCAGTTCTTC. Translating gives CASSVSGRYQFF.

The rearrangement uses TRBV19 and TRBJ2-3; D is undetermined. Germline V lookup: CDR1 LNHDA, CDR2 SQIVND (reference sequence). This CDR3 has 14 amino acids. Trimming removed 2 bases from V and 0 bases from J, with 6 bases in between. CDR3 sequence: CASSIPSSTDTQYF. In nucleotides, the CDR3 is TGTGCCAGTAGTATACCGTCTAGCACAGATACGCAGTATTTT.

The V and J genes are TRBV24-1 and TRBJ1-2; D gene uncertain. In germline, CDR1 is KGHDR, CDR2 SFDVKD. Trimming pared 9 bases from V and 0 bases from J, leaving 7 bases between. This CDR3 contains 12 residues. The CDR3 coding sequence is TGTGCCACCTACCACTCTAACTATGGCTACACCTTC. It encodes CATYHSNYGYTF.

The V and J genes are TRBV5-1 and TRBJ2-3; TRBD2 is a possible D gene (5 bases). Per the germline V gene, CDR1 is SGHRS and CDR2 is YFSETQ. The CDR3 extends over 13 amino acids. The V gene lost 5 bases and the J gene lost 0 bases, with 7 bases spanning the gap. The CDR3: CASSTGSTDTQYF. The CDR3, as DNA: TGCGCCAGCAGTACGGGGAGCACAGATACGCAGTATTTT.

This chain connects TRBV7-9 to TRBJ2-4; 8 positions agree with TRBD1. V gave up 5 bases and J gave up 8 bases; unmatched junction bases: 17. Germline-derived CDR1 and CDR2 are SEHNR and FQNEAQ (reference sequence). The CDR3 has 17 amino acids. Here the CDR3 DNA reads TGTGCCAGCAGCACCGGGACAGGCTCGACCTTCCTTGACATTCAGTACTTC. Protein product: CASSTGTGSTFLDIQYF.

The chain links TRBV19 to TRBJ1-5; D gene unclear. CDR3 length: 15 residues. CDR1 is LNHDA and CDR2 is SQIVND in the germline V gene (reference sequence). V was cut by 1 base and J by 3 bases, with 10 bases left in between. CDR3 in amino acids: CASSIGGPLNQPQHF. In nucleotides, the CDR3 is TGTGCCAGTAGTATAGGCGGGCCTCTCAATCAGCCCCAGCATTTT.

The J gene is TRBJ2-1, the V gene TRBV10-1, with TRBD2 matching 11 bases. Trimming cost V 6 bases and J 7 bases; bases outside gene matches: 8. The germline CDR1 and CDR2 sequences are WNHNN and SYGVQD (reference sequence). This CDR3 spans 15 amino acids. The CDR3 coding sequence is TGCGCCAGCAGCGGCAATAGCGGGAGGGCGAATGAGCAGTTCTTC. Protein product: CASSGNSGRANEQFF.

V gene TRBV10-2 combines with J gene TRBJ1-5; possible D gene TRBD1, 5 bases. Trimming pared 5 bases from V and 0 bases from J, leaving 11 bases between. CDR3 length equals 15 residues. Germline loops: CDR1 WSHSY, CDR2 SAAADI. This chain's CDR3 is CASSPPGGSNQPQHF. The CDR3 DNA reads TGCGCCAGCAGTCCCCCGGGGGGTAGCAATCAGCCCCAGCATTTT.

V is TRBV19 and J is TRBJ2-7; 11 bases map to TRBD1. CDR3 size: 14 residues. V trimming: 5 bases; J trimming: 2 bases; junction bases outside the gene matches: 2. Germline V gives CDR1 LNHDA, CDR2 SQIVND (reference sequence). In DNA form, the CDR3 reads TGTGCCAGTAGTGAGGGACAGGGGGCCTACGAGCAGTACTTC. Translated: CASSEGQGAYEQYF.

This clone was counted once. V usage is TRBV9 and J usage is TRBJ2-2; no clear D gene. CDR1 and CDR2 (germline): SGDLS, YYNGEE. This CDR3 is 13 amino acids long. V was trimmed by 4 bases and J by 1 base, leaving 5 bases between them. CDR3 amino acids: CASSRRNTGELFF. CDR3 nucleotides: TGTGCCAGCAGCCGTCGGAACACCGGGGAGCTGTTTTTT.

This chain links TRBV19 with TRBJ1-5; 9 bases fit TRBD1. This CDR3 region has 17 residues. CDR1 is LNHDA, CDR2 SQIVND, per germline (reference sequence). V gave up 0 bases and J gave up 3 bases; unmatched junction bases: 6. CDR3 DNA sequence: TGTGCCAGTAGTATAGAAGTGGGACAGGGCCTCAATCAGCCCCAGCATTTT. Translation: CASSIEVGQGLNQPQHF.